The 8 T cell receptor beta chains reported below all come from one sample, sequenced in a study of tumor-infiltrating lymphocytes in primary liver carcinoma. Total RNA (around 500 ng) served as template for TCR beta cDNA synthesis primed by a constant-region primer. The TCR beta library was amplified through three nested multiplex PCR rounds in a modified ARM-PCR procedure. Forward primers for TRBV1-TRBV30 and a C-beta reverse primer served the first two PCR rounds, at about 10 cycles each. MiXCR, applied by TCRdb to the multiplex PCR reads, yields one record per CDR3 protein. This table holds tens of thousands of distinct CDR3 sequences, 65% to 85% found once. From unsorted bulk tissue weighing about 20-32 mg, DNA and RNA were co-extracted. The sample was liver tumor tissue from sampling region 2. Indicated subset: tumor region T2, inferior pole. The receptors were gathered from a man in his forties or fifties with primary liver carcinoma and hepatitis B virus infection.

The genes are TRBV20-1 and TRBJ1-1, with D possibly being TRBD1 (5 bases). Germline V CDR1 and CDR2: DFQATT, SNEGSKA (reference sequence). V was clipped by 6 bases and J by 1 base, with 12 bases between them. CDR3 size: 13 residues. DNA for the CDR3: TGCAGTGCCGCGGACATCACGAACACTGAAGCTTTCTTT. As protein: CSAADITNTEAFF.

Turning to this clonotype: At one boundary the junction diverges from the germline segment, which might be a read error. CDR3 sequence (DNA): TGTGCCAGCAGGGGACAGGGGCTCGATGGCTACATCTTC. Translating gives CASRGQGLDGYIF. The J gene is TRBJ1-2, the V gene TRBV2; 10 bases are a match to TRBD1. Germline CDR1 SNHLY, CDR2 FYNNEI. The CDR3 is 13 amino acids.

Remarks on this clonotype: One end of the junction varies from germline; a read error may be responsible. V and J are TRBV7-9 and TRBJ2-7; 7 bases map to TRBD2. CDR1 and CDR2 (germline): SEHNR, FQNEAQ (reference sequence). This CDR3 is built from 15 residues. The CDR3 sequence: CASSPEGRESDEQCF. The CDR3 DNA is TGTGCCAGCAGCCCGGAAGGGAGGGAGTCGGACGAGCAGTGTTTC.

This clonotype was observed a few times. Since a much larger clone is just one base distant, this may be a read error. J is TRBJ2-1 and V is TRBV2, with a weak D call TRBD2 (7 bases). Germline V gives CDR1 SNHLY, CDR2 FYNNEI. This CDR3 has 14 amino acids. CDR3 region: CASPGGGSYNEQLF. The CDR3 DNA reads TGTGCTTCACCGGGGGGCGGGTCCTACAATGAGCAGCTCTTC.

Points on this clonotype: Compared with germline, one end of the junction differs, possibly owing to a read error. This chain connects TRBV6-1 to TRBJ2-7, with D perhaps assigned TRBD1 or TRBD2 (5 bases each). Germline V gene sequence: CDR1 MNHNS, CDR2 SASEGT. This CDR3 has 14 amino acids. The CDR3 loop is CASSTGTGLYELYF. CDR3 DNA: TGTGCCAGCAGCACCGGGACGGGGCTCTACGAGCTGTACTTC.

Of note for this clonotype: Likely a read error: the CDR3 ends without its conserved phenylalanine or tryptophan. V usage is TRBV29-1 and J usage is TRBJ1-2; tentatively, D is TRBD1 (5 bases). Trimming took 8 bases from V and 3 from J, leaving 22 bases between them. Per the germline V gene, CDR1 is SQVTM and CDR2 is ANQGSEA. This CDR3 has 15 amino acids. DNA of the CDR3: TGCAGCATTGGGCAGGGCTGGGGCATGGACTATGGCTACACCCTC. This encodes CSIGQGWGMDYGYTL.

This clonotype appeared many times. The V gene is TRBV24-1, the J gene TRBJ2-7; TRBD1 might be the D (5 bases). This CDR3 is 13 amino acids long. Germline V lookup: CDR1 KGHDR, CDR2 SFDVKD. V was shortened by 2 bases and J by 2 bases, with 6 bases between the two germline ends. In DNA form, the CDR3 reads TGTGCCACCAGTGATTCGACAGCCTACGAGCAGTACTTC. Amino acids: CATSDSTAYEQYF.

The chain is built from TRBV6-5 and TRBJ2-7; the D gene could be TRBD1 or TRBD2 (5 bases each). Germline V lookup: CDR1 MNHEY, CDR2 SVGAGI. The CDR3 runs 14 residues. V dropped 5 bases and J dropped 3 bases, with 14 bases sitting between them. The CDR3 sequence is CASSVGAGRYEQYF. CDR3 nucleotide sequence: TGTGCCAGCAGTGTCGGGGCAGGACGCTACGAGCAGTACTTC.